One and the same sample provided the 18 T cell receptor beta chains below, sequenced in a study of spatial heterogeneity in lung cancer. Study-wide points: Intratumoral expanded alpha and beta TCR counts were found to track tumor mutation counts.

Documented time point: sample taken at primary tumor resection. These receptors have no known antigen. Each CDR3 protein gets one entry after TCRdb re-called the 5' RACE reads with MiXCR. This table holds about 8,100 distinct CDR3 sequences, 5% to 6% found once. The specimen comprised lung tumor tissue, sampled at surgery. These receptors all stem from a male donor with early-stage non-small cell lung cancer.

This clonotype appeared many times. This chain links TRBV7-9 with TRBJ2-2; TRBD1 matches 12 bases. Germline V gives CDR1 SEHNR, CDR2 FQNEAQ (reference sequence). After removal of 3 bases from V and 6 bases from J, the junction contained 2 bases not matched to a gene. This CDR3 region has 15 residues. CDR3 residues: CASSLGQGAAGELFF. As DNA, the CDR3 is TGTGCCAGCAGCTTGGGACAGGGGGCCGCCGGGGAGCTGTTTTTT.

The chain uses TRBV5-1 and TRBJ2-7; D gene ambiguous. The V gene lost 4 bases and the J gene lost 6 bases, with 11 bases spanning the gap. The CDR3 covers 12 residues. Germline V gene lookup returns CDR1 SGHRS and CDR2 YFSETQ. The CDR3 region has the DNA TGCGCCAGCAGCCCTAAGGACGGCGAGCAGTACTTC. Protein sequence: CASSPKDGEQYF.

This clonotype showed up many times. The J gene is TRBJ1-1, the V gene TRBV7-6, with D hard to call. The ends were cut back, 0 bases at V and 4 bases at J, with 6 bases in the middle. Germline V gene lookup returns CDR1 SGHVS and CDR2 FNYEAQ. The CDR3 covers 13 residues. The CDR3 DNA sequence: TGTGCCAGCAGCTTAGCGCGGGCCACTGAAGCTTTCTTT. Amino acids: CASSLARATEAFF.

There are a few counts of this clonotype. The CDR3 sequence is CASTQGSTGANVLTF. CDR3 in DNA: TGTGCCAGCACCCAAGGGAGCACTGGGGCCAACGTCCTGACTTTC. The gene calls are TRBV5-5 and TRBJ2-6, with D possibly being TRBD2 (5 bases). CDR3 length: 15 residues. V gave up 6 bases and J gave up 2 bases, with 12 bases separating them. Germline values: CDR1 SGHKS, CDR2 YYEKEE (reference sequence).

The CDR3 loop reads CASSYRGSPVYEQYF. For the CDR3, the DNA is TGTGCCAGCAGTTACCGAGGCAGTCCTGTCTACGAGCAGTACTTC. The J gene is TRBJ2-7, the V gene TRBV6-2 or TRBV6-3, with D unresolved. From germline, CDR1 is MNHEY and CDR2 SVGEGT. This CDR3 has 15 amino acids. The V end lost 2 bases, the J end lost 3 bases, and 14 bases lay between the germline ends.

This clonotype was detected ten times or more. The chain links TRBV25-1 to TRBJ2-1; TRBD2 might be the D (6 bases). V shed 3 bases and J shed 12 bases, with 6 bases lying between them. The V gene's germline CDR1 is MGHDK and CDR2 SYGVNS. The CDR3 totals 10 residues. The CDR3 nucleotides are TGTGCCAGCAGTGAGACTAGGCAGTTCTTC. Its protein is CASSETRQFF.

By its share, this clonotype is medium-sized. The V call is TRBV7-2, the J call TRBJ2-7; D is perhaps TRBD2 (7 bases). The CDR3 has 15 amino acids. CDR1 is SGHTA and CDR2 is FQGNSA in the germline V gene. V was clipped by 5 bases and J by 6 bases, with 20 bases between them. This CDR3 is CASSARGGGLGEQYF. The CDR3 DNA is TGTGCCAGCAGCGCCCGAGGGGGAGGGTTAGGCGAGCAGTACTTC.

This rearrangement joins TRBV5-5 to TRBJ1-5, with 9 bases identical to TRBD1. The junction had 4 bases not matched to a gene; V was cut back by 4 bases and J by 2 bases. Germline V gene sequence: CDR1 SGHKS, CDR2 YYEKEE (reference sequence). CDR3 length: 15 amino acids. In DNA form, the CDR3 reads TGTGCCAGCAGCGGGGGACAGGGTGGCAATCAGCCCCAGCATTTT. Encoded protein: CASSGGQGGNQPQHF. Full variable domain (missing parts from reference TRBV5-5 and TRBJ1-5): DAGVTQSPTHLIKTRGQQVTLRCSPISGHKSVSWYQQVLGQGPQFIFQYYEKEERGRGNFPDRFSARQFPNYSSELNVNALLLGDSALYLCASSGGQGGNQPQHFGDGTRLSIL.

The chain uses TRBV5-1 and TRBJ2-7, with a tentative D call TRBD1 (5 bases). With 1 base removed from V and 2 bases from J, the gap between germline ends came to 10 bases. CDR3 length: 14 residues. Germline V gene data show CDR1 as SGHRS and CDR2 as YFSETQ. CDR3 bases: TGCGCCAGCAGCTTGCTGACAGCCACCTACGAGCAGTACTTC. It specifies CASSLLTATYEQYF.

Points on this clonotype: Possible read error: a much larger clone is one base away. The chain recombines TRBV7-7 with TRBJ2-5, with D maybe TRBD2 (5 bases). The germline gives CDR1 SSHAT, CDR2 FNYEAQ (reference sequence). The CDR3 consists of 15 residues. In DNA form, the CDR3 reads TGTGCTAGCTGCTTAGAAGTGGGAGCTGGAGAGACCCAGTACTTC. Its translation is CASCLEVGAGETQYF.

This clonotype was detected ten times or more. The V and J genes are TRBV18 and TRBJ2-7; TRBD1 matches at 7 bases. V lost 3 bases, J lost 2 bases, and 4 bases stayed unmatched. CDR1 is KGHSH, CDR2 LQKENI, per germline. This CDR3 spans 14 amino acids. The CDR3 here is CASSPDRAPYEQYF. The CDR3 nucleotides read TGTGCCAGCTCACCCGACAGGGCACCCTACGAGCAGTACTTC.

This clonotype was recorded many times. This rearrangement joins TRBV5-4 to TRBJ2-1, with unresolved D. The CDR3 sequence is 15 residues long. Trimming took 0 bases from V and 2 from J, leaving 9 bases between them. Germline-derived CDR1 and CDR2 are SGHNT and YYREEE (reference sequence). CDR3 residues: CASSLGAGTYNEQFF. The CDR3 DNA sequence: TGTGCCAGCAGCTTGGGGGCAGGCACCTACAATGAGCAGTTCTTC.

This clonotype came up many times. The V call is TRBV19, the J call TRBJ2-7; 8 bases agree with TRBD1. This CDR3 contains 13 residues. CDR1 is LNHDA and CDR2 is SQIVND in the germline V gene (reference sequence). With V trimmed by 8 bases and J by 2 bases, 5 bases remained unmatched. The CDR3 DNA sequence: TGTGCCAGTTCCCGGGACAGGACCTACGAGCAGTACTTC. It translates to CASSRDRTYEQYF. Variable domain in full (rest from reference TRBV19 and TRBJ2-7): DGGITQSPKYLFRKEGQNVTLSCEQNLNHDAMYWYRQDPGQGLRLIYYSQIVNDFQKGDIAEGYSVSREKKESFPLTVTSAQKNPTAFYLCASSRDRTYEQYFGPGTRLTVT.

The sample holds many counts of this clonotype. The rearrangement joins TRBV2 to TRBJ1-4; no definite D call. This CDR3 contains 12 residues. Trimming stripped 7 bases from V and 7 bases from J, with 10 bases between. CDR1 and CDR2 (germline): SNHLY, FYNNEI. This CDR3 is CASTGAPEKLFF. The CDR3 DNA is TGTGCCAGCACAGGCGCGCCTGAAAAACTGTTTTTT.

There are many counts of this clonotype. This chain links TRBV20-1 with TRBJ2-1; a weak D match, TRBD1 (6 bases). CDR3 length: 14 residues. V lost 3 bases, J lost 5 bases, and 14 bases lay in between. Germline assignment: CDR1 DFQATT and CDR2 SNEGSKA (reference sequence). The CDR3: CSASLGQPNNEQFF. CDR3 sequence (DNA): TGCAGTGCTAGCTTAGGACAGCCTAACAATGAGCAGTTCTTC.

The sample holds many counts of this clonotype. This chain connects TRBV5-1 to TRBJ1-6; D is unresolved. This CDR3 is built from 16 residues. Trimming took 0 bases from V and 7 from J, leaving 14 bases between them. The germline V gene has CDR1 SGHRS and CDR2 YFSETQ. CDR3 nucleotides: TGCGCCAGCAGCTTGGAATGGGGTCGGGGAAATTCACCCCTCCACTTT. Its protein is CASSLEWGRGNSPLHF. Full variable domain (rest looked up from reference TRBV5-1 and TRBJ1-6): KAGVTQTPRYLIKTRGQQVTLSCSPISGHRSVSWYQQTPGQGLQFLFEYFSETQRNKGNFPGRFSGRQFSNSRSEMNVSTLELGDSALYLCASSLEWGRGNSPLHFGNGTRLTVT.

This clonotype was seen at least ten times. The chain couples TRBV6-5 to TRBJ2-7, with TRBD2 identical over 11 bases. From germline, CDR1 is MNHEY and CDR2 SVGAGI. With V trimmed by 2 bases and J by 6 bases, 15 bases remained unmatched. The CDR3 runs 18 residues. The CDR3 DNA reads as TGTGCCAGCAGTTACGTGGGAGTAGCGGGGGGGCTTCGTGCCGAGCAGTACTTC. Its translation: CASSYVGVAGGLRAEQYF.

This clonotype has at least ten counts. This sequence joins TRBV5-4 and TRBJ2-5; D remains ambiguous. Per germline, CDR1 SGHNT and CDR2 YYREEE (reference sequence). With 1 base removed from V and 5 bases from J, the gap between germline ends came to 12 bases. The CDR3 contains 14 residues. CDR3 sequence reads: CASSLWGVRETQYF. CDR3 DNA: TGTGCCAGCAGCTTGTGGGGTGTCAGGGAGACCCAGTACTTC.